These 24 T cell receptor beta chains originate from one sample sequenced in a study of cytomegalovirus exposure and HLA in healthy donors. Primers: 60 Vbeta forward and 13 Jbeta reverse. Data came from immunoSEQ multiplex PCR; TCRdb stores just in-frame clones and leaves some out. The sample has some 150,000 clones, about 86% seen once; the top ten hold about 5%. Sample: PBMCs. These receptors came from a woman aged 25 to 39 in good health and CMV-seronegative.

The chain is built from TRBV5-4 and TRBJ1-3; D possibly corresponds to TRBD1 (6 bases). From germline, CDR1 is SGHNT and CDR2 YYREEE (reference sequence). V lost 3 bases to trimming and J lost 2 bases, with 9 bases between them. This CDR3 has 14 residues. The DNA of the CDR3 is TGTGCCAGCAGCTCTGGACAGCCTGGAAACACCATATATTTT. It specifies CASSSGQPGNTIYF.

The J gene is TRBJ2-1, the V gene TRBV29-1, with D tentatively TRBD2 (5 bases). The CDR3 is 13 residues long. CDR1 is SQVTM, CDR2 ANQGSEA, per germline. The V end was cut by 1 base, the J end by 3 bases, with 7 bases between. CDR3 protein: CSVEGLYYNEQFF. The CDR3 DNA reads TGCAGCGTTGAAGGACTATACTACAATGAGCAGTTCTTC.

The genes are TRBV10-3 and TRBJ2-1; 7 nucleotides match TRBD2. V was clipped by 5 bases and J by 13 bases; unmatched bases: 11. The CDR3 totals 13 residues. Germline values: CDR1 ENHRY, CDR2 SYGVKD. The CDR3 sequence: CAISLPAGDQQFF. CDR3 DNA: TGTGCCATCAGTCTTCCGGCGGGGGACCAACAGTTCTTC.

This chain links TRBV27 with TRBJ2-5; TRBD1 aligns across 7 bases. The assigned J gene may be wrong: the sequence end matches TRBJ2-7 better. The CDR3 sequence is 14 residues long. Germline V gene lookup returns CDR1 MNHEY and CDR2 SMNVEV (reference sequence). DNA for the CDR3: TGTGCCAGCAGTTTCCGGGACAGCCTCTACGAGCAGTACTTC. As protein: CASSFRDSLYEQYF.

This chain connects TRBV10-3 to TRBJ2-5; TRBD2 is a possible D gene (6 bases). In germline, CDR1 is ENHRY, CDR2 SYGVKD. V shed 9 bases and J shed 2 bases, with 13 bases lying between them. The CDR3 covers 13 residues. The CDR3 region is CAIKGSGQETQYF. Written as DNA, the CDR3 is TGTGCCATTAAGGGGAGCGGGCAAGAGACCCAGTACTTC.

There are a few counts of this clone. The chain links TRBV7-2 to TRBJ2-3, with a weak D call TRBD1 (6 bases). Germline V gene data show CDR1 as SGHTA and CDR2 as FQGNSA. This CDR3 comprises 13 residues. V lost 5 bases to trimming and J lost 9 bases, with 15 bases between them. The CDR3: CASSPESRGTQYF. The CDR3 region has the DNA TGTGCCAGCAGCCCCGAGAGTAGGGGGACGCAGTATTTT. The full variable domain, completed using reference TRBV7-2 and TRBJ2-3, is GAGVSQSPSNKVTEKGKDVELRCDPISGHTALYWYRQSLGQGLEFLIYFQGNSAPDKSGLPSDRFSAERTGGSVSTLTIQRTQQEDSAVYLCASSPESRGTQYFGPGTRLTVL.

The rearrangement uses TRBV5-1 and TRBJ2-1; 15 bases match TRBD2. The germline CDR1 and CDR2 sequences are SGHRS and YFSETQ. V gave up 4 bases and J gave up 4 bases; unmatched junction bases: 3. The CDR3 has 16 amino acids. The CDR3 here is CASSTGLAGGYNEQFF. Written as DNA, the CDR3 is TGCGCCAGCAGCACAGGACTAGCGGGAGGGTACAATGAGCAGTTCTTC.

Comment on this clone: The junction and the germline gene differ at one end; a read error may be behind it. The chain carries TRBV30 and TRBJ2-5; 8 positions match TRBD2. Germline CDR1 is GTSNPN and CDR2 is SVGIG (reference sequence). The CDR3 is 14 residues long. Here the CDR3 DNA reads TGTGCCTGTACCGGACTAGCCTTGGTATCCCCCCTCCACTTC. The encoded protein is CACTGLALVSPLHF.

The chain uses TRBV7-9 and TRBJ1-2; 8 bases align to TRBD1. CDR1 and CDR2 from the germline V gene are SEHNR and FQNEAQ (reference sequence). V was clipped by 1 base and J by 5 bases; unmatched bases: 6. The CDR3 loop spans 15 amino acids. The CDR3 protein is CASSLGQGLGYGYTF. CDR3 sequence (DNA): TGTGCCAGCAGCTTAGGACAGGGGCTGGGTTATGGCTACACCTTC. The full variable domain, in which reference TRBV7-9 and TRBJ1-2 provide the parts outside the CDR3, is DTGVSQNPRHKITKRGQNVTFRCDPISEHNRLYWYRQTLGQGPEFLTYFQNEAQLEKSRLLSDRFSAERPKGSFSTLEIQRTEQGDSAMYLCASSLGQGLGYGYTFGSGTRLTVV.

The chain couples TRBV19 to TRBJ1-2, with TRBD1 matching 7 bases. V dropped 1 base and J dropped 4; count of bases not matched to a gene: 9. The germline V gene encodes CDR1 LNHDA and CDR2 SQIVND (reference sequence). The CDR3 consists of 16 residues. CDR3 in DNA: TGTGCCAGTAGTATAGGGTGGGACAGACTTTTCTATGGCTACACCTTC. Translating it yields CASSIGWDRLFYGYTF.

This clone was found once. At one of its ends the junction is not consistent with the germline gene, which may arise from a read error. V and J are TRBV7-9 and TRBJ1-1; D not resolved. Germline-derived CDR1 and CDR2 are SEHNR and FQNEAQ (reference sequence). The CDR3 spans 12 residues. CDR3 in DNA: TGTTCCAGCAGGTCCGGGGTTACTGAAGCTTTCTTT. As protein: CSSRSGVTEAFF.

The chain has TRBV28 and TRBJ2-7, with D maybe TRBD1 (6 bases). Trimming pared 4 bases from V and 4 bases from J, leaving 14 bases between. Germline CDR1 reads MDHEN; CDR2 reads SYDVKM. The CDR3 covers 14 residues. The CDR3 loop is CASSSAGTLYEQYF. DNA of the CDR3: TGTGCCAGCAGTTCAGCCGGGACACTTTACGAGCAGTACTTC.

The chain joins TRBV21-1 to TRBJ2-2; TRBD1 reflects the table's D call only, with no check against the DNA. TRBV21-1 is a documented pseudogene. This CDR3 is built from 17 residues. The CDR3 region has the DNA TGTGCCAGCAGCAAAGCGGCCCGGCACAGGGAAACCGGGGAGCTGTTTTTT. Translation: CASSKAARHRETGELFF.

This clone occurred once. The J gene is TRBJ2-2, the V gene TRBV9, with TRBD1 as a possible D gene (5 bases). The CDR3 has 19 amino acids. The germline CDR1 and CDR2 sequences are SGDLS and YYNGEE. Deletions cut 3 bases from V and 2 bases from J, with 23 bases between. CDR3 nucleotides: TGTGCCAGCAGCGCGTCGACAGCTACATTCGAATTTAACACCGGGGAGCTGTTTTTT. Translated, it gives CASSASTATFEFNTGELFF.

CDR3 residues: CASSGFGTGRLNEQFF. The CDR3 DNA follows: TGTGCCAGCAGTGGGTTCGGGACAGGGAGGTTGAATGAGCAGTTCTTC. V and J are TRBV2 and TRBJ2-1; 9 positions match TRBD1. Germline CDR1 and CDR2: SNHLY and FYNNEI. J was trimmed by 7 bases and V by 4 bases; bases with no gene match: 11. The CDR3 runs 16 residues.

The rearrangement joins TRBV4-3 to TRBJ2-1; TRBD2 aligns across 10 bases. CDR1 is LGHNA, CDR2 YSLEER, per germline. After removal of 0 bases from V and 6 bases from J, the junction contained 11 bases not matched to a gene. This CDR3 region has 18 residues. DNA of the CDR3: TGCGCCAGCAGCCAAGACGGTCGAGGTAGCGGGGGGCCCAATGAGCAGTTCTTC. It encodes CASSQDGRGSGGPNEQFF.

The V call is TRBV11-2, the J call TRBJ2-3; D perhaps matches TRBD1 (6 bases). Trimming left V 4 bases short and J 7 bases short, with 21 bases between. Germline CDR1 SGHAT, CDR2 FQNNGV. The length of the CDR3 is 16 residues. The CDR3 region has the DNA TGTGCCAGCAGCTCTATAACAGGGCCCAGGGGAAATACGCAGTATTTT. Protein: CASSSITGPRGNTQYF. Together with reference TRBV11-2 and TRBJ2-3, the CDR3 gives the full variable domain: EAGVAQSPRYKIIEKRQSVAFWCNPISGHATLYWYQQILGQGPKLLIQFQNNGVVDDSQLPKDRFSAERLKGVDSTLKIQPAKLEDSAVYLCASSSITGPRGNTQYFGPGTRLTVL.

The J gene is TRBJ2-7, the V gene TRBV30; TRBD1 is a possible D gene (5 bases). V lost 7 bases, J lost 2 bases, and 12 bases lay in between. CDR1 is GTSNPN and CDR2 is SVGIG in the germline V gene (reference sequence). There are 12 residues in the CDR3. CDR3 sequence reads: CASDDSTYEQYF. The CDR3 nucleotides read TGTGCCTCGGACGACAGCACCTACGAGCAGTACTTC.

This clone was detected a few times. The chain employs TRBV5-1 and TRBJ2-3; TRBD1 aligns across 11 bases. Germline V gene lookup returns CDR1 SGHRS and CDR2 YFSETQ. The junction had 5 bases not matched to a gene; V was cut back by 1 base and J by 4 bases. The CDR3 contains 16 residues. The CDR3 loop is CASSLRGQGEADTQYF. In nucleotides, the CDR3 is TGCGCCAGCAGCTTGCGGGGACAGGGGGAGGCAGATACGCAGTATTTT.

The rearrangement joins TRBV7-9 to TRBJ2-5; TRBD2 might be the D (5 bases). Germline V gives CDR1 SEHNR, CDR2 FQNEAQ (reference sequence). The CDR3 loop spans 12 amino acids. V shed 5 bases and J shed 7 bases, with 11 bases lying between them. CDR3 nucleotide sequence: TGTGCCAGCAGCATCGAGGGCGGGACCCAGTACTTC. Residues: CASSIEGGTQYF.

The V gene is TRBV28, the J gene TRBJ1-5; D is undetermined. The length of the CDR3 is 15 residues. Trimming shortened V by 2 bases and J by 5 bases, and 13 bases separated the two germline ends. The germline CDR1 and CDR2 sequences are MDHEN and SYDVKM. The chain's CDR3 is CASSLTEVEDQPQHF. The CDR3 nucleotides read TGTGCCAGCAGTTTAACGGAGGTAGAGGATCAGCCCCAGCATTTT.

This chain uses TRBV6-5 with TRBJ1-2, with 10 bases lining up with TRBD1. Germline CDR1 MNHEY, CDR2 SVGAGI. J lost 5 bases, V lost 2 bases, and 5 bases had no gene match. The CDR3 covers 15 residues. The CDR3 DNA follows: TGTGCCAGCAGTTACACAGGACAGGGGGGATATGGCTACACCTTC. Its translation is CASSYTGQGGYGYTF.

The chain employs TRBV5-4 and TRBJ2-1, with a tentative D call TRBD2 (6 bases). Germline values: CDR1 SGHNT, CDR2 YYREEE (reference sequence). The CDR3 consists of 16 residues. Trimming left V 4 bases short and J 9 bases short, with 23 bases between. CDR3 loop: CASSIGGYGTGPEQFF. CDR3 nucleotide sequence: TGTGCCAGCAGCATTGGGGGATATGGGACTGGACCTGAGCAGTTCTTC.

The V and J genes are TRBV13 and TRBJ1-1, with a possible D match to TRBD1 (6 bases). CDR1 and CDR2 from the germline V gene are PRHDT and FYEKMQ (reference sequence). V was clipped by 8 bases and J by 1 base, with 17 bases between them. CDR3 length equals 15 residues. The CDR3 here is CASRVRGNQNTEAFF. DNA for the CDR3: TGTGCCAGCCGAGTCAGGGGTAATCAGAACACTGAAGCTTTCTTT. The full variable domain, its missing parts supplied by reference TRBV13 and TRBJ1-1, is AAGVIQSPRHLIKEKRETATLKCYPIPRHDTVYWYQQGPGQDPQFLISFYEKMQSDKGSIPDRFSAQQFSDYHSELNMSSLELGDSALYFCASRVRGNQNTEAFFGQGTRLTVV.